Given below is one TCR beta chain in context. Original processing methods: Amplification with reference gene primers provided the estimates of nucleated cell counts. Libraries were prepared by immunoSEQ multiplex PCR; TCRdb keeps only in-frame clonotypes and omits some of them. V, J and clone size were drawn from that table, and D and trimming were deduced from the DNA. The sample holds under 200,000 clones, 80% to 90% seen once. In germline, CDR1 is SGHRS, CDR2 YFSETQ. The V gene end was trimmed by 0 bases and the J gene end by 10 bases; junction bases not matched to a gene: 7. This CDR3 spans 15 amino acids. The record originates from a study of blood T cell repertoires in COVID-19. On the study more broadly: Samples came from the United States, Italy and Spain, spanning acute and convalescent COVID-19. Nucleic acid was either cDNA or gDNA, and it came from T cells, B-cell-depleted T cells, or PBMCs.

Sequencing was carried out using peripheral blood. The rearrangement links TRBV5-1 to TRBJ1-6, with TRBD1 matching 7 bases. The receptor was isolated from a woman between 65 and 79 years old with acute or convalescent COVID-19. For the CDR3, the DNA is TGCGCCAGCAGCTTGGAGGGGGCGCGAGACTCACCCCTCCACTTT. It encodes CASSLEGARDSPLHF.